This TCR beta chain was captured by sequencing in a study of T cells in Graves' hyperthyroidism and ophthalmopathy. Looked up from germline, CDR1 is MNHNS and CDR2 is SASEGT. The germline V and J ends were trimmed by 7 bases and 6 bases, with 13 bases remaining between them. The CDR3 is 12 amino acids. This clonotype has ten or more counts. TCR beta CDR3 regions were amplified from RNA. The HTBI primer set served for first-round RT-PCR of the TCR CDR3. TCRdb fed the multiplex PCR reads into MiXCR, producing one record per CDR3 protein. The repertoire has about 420,000 distinct CDR3 sequences, 15% to 19% of them found once; the top ten carry just under 8%.

The J gene is TRBJ2-7, the V gene TRBV6-1, with D perhaps assigned TRBD1 or TRBD2 (6 bases each). Sequenced sample: blood. The receptor was isolated from a young woman with Graves' hyperthyroidism. The DNA for the CDR3 is TGTGCCAGCACAGAAGGGGGGCGCGAGCAGTACTTC. Translation gives CASTEGGREQYF.